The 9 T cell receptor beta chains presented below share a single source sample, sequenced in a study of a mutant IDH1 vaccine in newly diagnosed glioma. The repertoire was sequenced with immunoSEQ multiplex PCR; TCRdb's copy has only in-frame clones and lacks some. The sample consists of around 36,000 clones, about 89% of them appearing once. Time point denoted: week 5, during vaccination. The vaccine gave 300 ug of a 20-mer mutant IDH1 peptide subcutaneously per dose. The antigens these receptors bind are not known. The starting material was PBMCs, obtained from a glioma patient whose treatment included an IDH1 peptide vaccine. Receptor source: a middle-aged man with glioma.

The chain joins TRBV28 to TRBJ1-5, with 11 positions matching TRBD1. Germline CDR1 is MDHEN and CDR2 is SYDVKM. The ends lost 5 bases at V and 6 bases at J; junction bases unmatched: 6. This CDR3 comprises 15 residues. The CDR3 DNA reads TGTGCCAGCAGTCCGAGGACAGGGGGCCTTCAGCCCCAGCATTTT. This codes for CASSPRTGGLQPQHF.

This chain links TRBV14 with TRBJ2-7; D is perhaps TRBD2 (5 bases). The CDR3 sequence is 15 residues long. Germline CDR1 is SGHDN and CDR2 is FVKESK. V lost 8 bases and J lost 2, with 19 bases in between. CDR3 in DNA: TGTGCCAGCGCGGGTTCTCACATCGGGGCCTACGAGCAGTACTTC. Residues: CASAGSHIGAYEQYF.

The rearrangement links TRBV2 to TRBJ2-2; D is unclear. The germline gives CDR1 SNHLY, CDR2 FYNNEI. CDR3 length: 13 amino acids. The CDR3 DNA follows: TGTGCTAGCTCGGGCGGTTGGACCGGGGAGCTGTTTTTT. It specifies CASSGGWTGELFF.

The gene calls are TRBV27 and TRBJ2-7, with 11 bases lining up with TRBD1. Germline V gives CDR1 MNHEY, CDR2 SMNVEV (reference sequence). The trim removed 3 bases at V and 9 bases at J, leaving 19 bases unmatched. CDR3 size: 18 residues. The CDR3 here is CASSFSPTDRGRMGGQYF. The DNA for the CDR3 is TGTGCCAGCAGTTTCTCCCCCACGGACAGGGGGCGGATGGGGGGGCAGTACTTC.

The CDR3 protein is CATLSGNTDTQYF. The CDR3 DNA follows: TGTGCCACCCTGAGCGGGAATACAGATACGCAGTATTTT. The rearrangement links TRBV6-5 to TRBJ2-3, with 7 bases matching TRBD2. CDR3 length: 13 residues. Trimming took 10 bases from V and 3 from J; bases not matched to a gene: 7. The germline gives CDR1 MNHEY, CDR2 SVGAGI.

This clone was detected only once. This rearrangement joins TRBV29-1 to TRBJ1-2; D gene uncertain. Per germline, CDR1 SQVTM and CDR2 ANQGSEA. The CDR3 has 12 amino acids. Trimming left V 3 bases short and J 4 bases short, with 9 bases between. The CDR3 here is CSVDDGSYGYTF. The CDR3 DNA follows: TGCAGCGTTGACGACGGTTCCTATGGCTACACCTTC.

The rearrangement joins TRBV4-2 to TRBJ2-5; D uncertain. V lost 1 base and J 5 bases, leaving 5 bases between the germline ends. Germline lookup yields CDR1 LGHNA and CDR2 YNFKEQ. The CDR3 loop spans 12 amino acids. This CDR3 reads CASSQGRETQYF. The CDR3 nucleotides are TGTGCCAGCAGCCAAGGCAGGGAGACCCAGTACTTC.

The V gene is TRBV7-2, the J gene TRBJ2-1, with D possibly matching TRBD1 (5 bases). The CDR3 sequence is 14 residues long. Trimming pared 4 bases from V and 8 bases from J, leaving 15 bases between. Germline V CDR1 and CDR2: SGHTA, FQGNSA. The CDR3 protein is CASSSRTPRDEQFF. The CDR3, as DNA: TGTGCCAGCAGCTCCAGGACACCCAGGGATGAGCAGTTCTTC.

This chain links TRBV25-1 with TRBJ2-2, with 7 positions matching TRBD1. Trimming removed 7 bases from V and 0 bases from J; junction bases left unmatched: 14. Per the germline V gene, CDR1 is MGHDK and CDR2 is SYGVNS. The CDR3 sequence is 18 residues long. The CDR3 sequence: CASTETGWGVANTGELFF. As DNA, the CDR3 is TGTGCCAGCACCGAGACAGGGTGGGGAGTGGCGAACACCGGGGAGCTGTTTTTT.